The 11 T cell receptor beta chains reported below all come from one sample, sequenced in a study of T cell changes during pregnancy in multiple sclerosis. The method was immunoSEQ multiplex PCR; TCRdb's version includes in-frame clones alone and lacks a portion of them. The sample records around 80,000 clones, 85% to 95% being singletons. This material consisted of peripheral blood, taken before pregnancy. Source of these receptors: a female donor with multiple sclerosis, enrolled in a pregnancy study.

The chain uses TRBV7-2 and TRBJ2-2; TRBD2 matches 16 bases. With V trimmed by 5 bases and J by 5 bases, 8 bases remained unmatched. Germline loops: CDR1 SGHTA, CDR2 FQGNSA. This CDR3 has 18 amino acids. This chain's CDR3 is CASSLPGLAGGRTGELFF. The CDR3 DNA is TGTGCCAGCAGCCTACCGGGACTAGCGGGAGGGAGGACCGGGGAGCTGTTTTTT.

This chain uses TRBV15 with TRBJ2-1; D may be TRBD2 (6 bases). CDR1 LNHNV and CDR2 YYDKDF come from the germline V gene (reference sequence). The V gene lost 0 bases and the J gene lost 3 bases, with 12 bases spanning the gap. This CDR3 is built from 16 residues. The CDR3 DNA follows: TGTGCCACCAGCAGAGAGACGGGGAGGAGCTACAATGAGCAGTTCTTC. It specifies CATSRETGRSYNEQFF. Looking up the rest from reference TRBV15 and TRBJ2-1 gives the full variable domain: DAMVIQNPRYQVTQFGKPVTLSCSQTLNHNVMYWYQQKSSQAPKLLFHYYDKDFNNEADTPDNFQSRRPNTSFCFLDIRSPGLGDTAMYLCATSRETGRSYNEQFFGPGTRLTVL.

The chain has TRBV6-4 and TRBJ1-5; a weak D match, TRBD1 (6 bases). This CDR3 is 15 amino acids long. Trimming took 3 bases from V and 3 from J, leaving 12 bases between them. The germline V gene encodes CDR1 MRHNA and CDR2 SNTAGT. CDR3 coding DNA: TGTGCCAGCAGTGAGTGGGCAGGGGCCAATCAGCCCCAGCATTTT. The encoded protein is CASSEWAGANQPQHF.

The CDR3: CASSQFWEVRQGKAFF. The CDR3 DNA reads TGTGCCAGCAGCCAATTTTGGGAGGTGCGACAGGGTAAAGCTTTCTTT. The chain combines TRBV4-2 with TRBJ1-1; TRBD1 matches 7 bases. The CDR3 sequence is 16 residues long. V was clipped by 2 bases and J by 9 bases; unmatched bases: 15. Germline lookup yields CDR1 LGHNA and CDR2 YNFKEQ.

The chain employs TRBV7-3 and TRBJ2-3, with TRBD1 matching over 8 bases. The germline V gene encodes CDR1 SGHTA and CDR2 FQGTGA. The CDR3 runs 15 residues. The V and J ends lost 5 bases and 1 base, in that order; junction bases with no gene match: 5. For the CDR3, the DNA is TGTGCCAGCAGCCCCTTGGGACAGGGCACAGATACGCAGTATTTT. Amino acid sequence: CASSPLGQGTDTQYF.

The rearrangement joins TRBV15 to TRBJ2-1, with D possibly TRBD2 on 5 matching bases. The CDR3 runs to 15 residues. Germline lookup yields CDR1 LNHNV and CDR2 YYDKDF (reference sequence). V lost 3 bases and J 0 bases, leaving 9 bases between the germline ends. CDR3 bases: TGTGCCACCAGCAGGGCGGGTAGCTCCTACAATGAGCAGTTCTTC. It encodes CATSRAGSSYNEQFF.

The count of this clone is one. V usage is TRBV27 and J usage is TRBJ2-3; 13 bases are a match to TRBD2. The CDR3 has 17 amino acids. Looked up from germline, CDR1 is MNHEY and CDR2 is SMNVEV (reference sequence). Trimming removed 8 bases from V and 1 base from J; junction bases left unmatched: 9. This chain's CDR3 is CASRPPGLAGGTDTQYF. CDR3 bases: TGTGCCAGCCGCCCCCCCGGACTAGCGGGGGGCACAGATACGCAGTATTTT.

The gene calls are TRBV7-2 and TRBJ2-3, with 10 nucleotides matching TRBD2. Trimming at V came to 6 bases and at J to 1 base, leaving 4 bases not matched to a gene. Per germline, CDR1 SGHTA and CDR2 FQGNSA. The CDR3 is 15 residues long. CDR3: CASRLLAGRTDTQYF. Here the CDR3 DNA reads TGTGCCAGCAGATTACTAGCGGGACGCACAGATACGCAGTATTTT. Filled out from reference TRBV7-2 and TRBJ2-3, the complete variable domain reads GAGVSQSPSNKVTEKGKDVELRCDPISGHTALYWYRQSLGQGLEFLIYFQGNSAPDKSGLPSDRFSAERTGGSVSTLTIQRTQQEDSAVYLCASRLLAGRTDTQYFGPGTRLTVL.

CDR3 DNA: TGTGCCAGCAGTTTACGGGTCGGGGAAAAACTGTTTTTT. Its protein is CASSLRVGEKLFF. The chain is built from TRBV28 and TRBJ1-4, with D uncertain. Germline CDR1 and CDR2: MDHEN and SYDVKM. V was trimmed by 2 bases and J by 8 bases, leaving 9 bases between them. The CDR3 consists of 13 residues.

The DNA of the CDR3 is TGTGCCAGCAGCCAAGATACTACTGCGGGAGAGTACGAGCAGTACTTC. This sequence encodes CASSQDTTAGEYEQYF. This chain uses TRBV4-2 with TRBJ2-7; 7 bases fit TRBD2. Per the germline V gene, CDR1 is LGHNA and CDR2 is YNFKEQ. V shed 0 bases and J 4 bases; nucleotides not matched to a gene: 9. CDR3 length: 16 amino acids.

Concerning this clone: Other DNA sequences in the same sample also yield this CDR3. The rearrangement links TRBV4-3 to TRBJ2-7; 8 bases match TRBD2. This CDR3 is built from 16 residues. Trimming took 1 base from V and 4 from J; bases not matched to a gene: 9. Looked up from germline, CDR1 is LGHNA and CDR2 is YSLEER. The CDR3 DNA reads as TGCGCCAGCAGCCAAGGCCGGGACCGGGGGGGGTACGAGCAGTACTTC. This encodes CASSQGRDRGGYEQYF.